This T cell receptor (beta chain) was sequenced during a study of shared clonotypes between healthy human individuals (dated by TCRdb to the early 2020s). In terms of the full investigation: The cohort comprised two women and a few men aged 18 to 49 years. For each donor, three plates each were used for CD4 naive and CD4 memory, two plates were used for CD8 naive, and one plate was used for CD8 memory. The study deeply sequenced blood TCR repertoires of roughly five healthy adults to estimate repertoire size and the extent of clonotype sharing between individuals. To increase sequencing depth and limit assay-specific biases, different laboratories used diverse techniques to prepare libraries and sequence TCR repertoires. Leukapheresis yielded between about 0.85 and 10 billion PBMCs per donor.

Using the deep immunoSEQ assay, TCR CDR3 regions were amplified from genomic DNA by multiplex PCR. For each cell subset, the extracted genomic DNA was distributed evenly across all wells of several immunoSEQ 96-well plates, and each plate served as one replicate. For sorted subsets, 150 to 250 ng of genomic DNA, equivalent to 25,000 to 35,000 T cell genomes, went into each replicate PCR. The purified libraries were quantified using a Qubit 3.0 fluorometer, sized with a Bioanalyzer 2100, and then quantified again using the KAPA Library Quantification kit. Each immunoSEQ 96-well plate was sequenced on its own single-read 150-cycle Illumina NextSeq 550 flow cell. As for the authors' bioinformatics: Because the immunoSEQ output included only junctional sequences and no quality scores, the filtering could not be the same as the filtering used for full-length reads. Sequences were annotated with PyIR, a Python wrapper for IgBLAST v1.9, and V/J genes and CDR3 were assigned using IMGT germline references. Reads were filtered out if the reads had weak V/J assignments (E-value above 1e-6), no CDR3, stop codons, out-of-frame junctions, or ambiguous translated residues. V3J clonotypes were defined as sequences sharing an identical inferred V gene, J gene, and CDR3 amino acid sequence. To compute the percentage overlap between repertoires, the number of shared unique clonotypes was divided by the size of the smaller repertoire. Three approaches were used to assess repertoire richness: RTK rarefaction, the Chao1 estimator, and Recon v2.1 estimates of unobserved clonotypes. OLGA was used to compute generation probabilities for all TCRbeta clonotypes that the gDNA method yielded from several donors. The source is immuneACCESS, and TCRdb retained only in-frame sequences with V and J called. Part of the clones is not carried over; for the studies checked, unresolved V genes explain less than half of this, and the remainder is unexplained. The V and J calls and the clone size are those of that table, but D and trimming were determined from the DNA. For this sample there are roughly 890,000 clones; around 93% appear just once. The biggest ten clones account for nearly 25% of the sample.

The CDR3, cysteine through phenylalanine, is 16 amino acids long. Only the CDR3 region is kept as DNA, spanning 48 bases read in frame from base 1. CDR1 and CDR2 are read off the germline V gene (reference sequence) as GTSNPN and SVGIG. After removal of 4 bases from V and 5 bases from J, the junction retains 9 bases not matched to a gene. Overall results and qualifications from the work: Rarefaction of sorted-subset datasets indicated incomplete sequencing despite the large sequencing depth. Pairwise subsampling led to the expectation that sequencing depth would affect the degree of clonotype sharing among donors. Compared with non-shared clonotypes, the clonotypes found in all four sorted-subset donors had higher generation probabilities. When a few donors were compared, the shared fraction of clonotypes was about 5% for naive CD4, 3.5% to 4% for naive CD8, 2.3% for memory CD4, and roughly 0.43% for memory CD8. Only blood was sampled, and tissue TCR repertoires likely differ from those in blood. The small number of donors limited the genetic and exposure-history diversity represented. Naive subsets generally had larger estimated clonotype richness than memory subsets did.

About this clone: Its antigen is unknown. The sample holds no much larger clone one base away, and base qualities are not on file.

CD8 naive samples were obtained by positive selection for CCR7 among CD45RO-negative cells, yielding a CD45RA+CCR7+ population from which TemRA cells were excluded. The donors were healthy, HIV-negative adults with no recently reported acute infections or vaccinations. Every donor was a Caucasian adult residing in Nashville, Tennessee, USA. Blood was collected by leukapheresis, and PBMCs were isolated by Ficoll-Histopaque density gradient centrifugation and then cryopreserved in liquid nitrogen vapor phase. Purity and quantity of every magnetically sorted T cell population were checked by analytical flow cytometry. Genomic DNA was isolated from each sorted fraction and quantified by UV absorbance on a Nanodrop 2000c.

This chain joins TRBV30 to TRBJ2-3, and TRBD2 matches 13 of the central bases. The sequencing input was naive CD8+ T cells sorted from blood. The sample's cell subset or site label is to be understood as: CD45RA+CCR7+. The clonotype was recovered from a man aged 25-40 years in good health. The CDR3 is CAWMVRLAGGRDTQYF. The DNA sequence follows: TGTGCCTGGATGGTTAGACTAGCGGGAGGACGAGATACGCAGTATTTT.